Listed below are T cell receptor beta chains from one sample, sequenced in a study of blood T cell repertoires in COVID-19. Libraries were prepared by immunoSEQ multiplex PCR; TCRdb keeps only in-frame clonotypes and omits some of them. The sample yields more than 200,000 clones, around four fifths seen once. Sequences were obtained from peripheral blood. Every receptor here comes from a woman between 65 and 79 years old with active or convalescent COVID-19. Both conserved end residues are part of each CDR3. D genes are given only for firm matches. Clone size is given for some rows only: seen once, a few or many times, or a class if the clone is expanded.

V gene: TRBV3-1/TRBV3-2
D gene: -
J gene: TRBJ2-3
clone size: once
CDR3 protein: CASSVTRDTQYF
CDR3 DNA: TGTGCCAGCAGCGTCACGCGCGATACGCAGTATTTT

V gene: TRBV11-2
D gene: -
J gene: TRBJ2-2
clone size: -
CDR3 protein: CASSLQGGTGELFF
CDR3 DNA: TGTGCCAGCAGCTTACAGGGTGGTACGGGGGAGCTGTTTTTT

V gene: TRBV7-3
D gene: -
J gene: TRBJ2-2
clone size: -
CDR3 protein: CASSREQGYTGELFF
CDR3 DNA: TGTGCCAGCAGCCGCGAGCAGGGATACACCGGGGAGCTGTTTTTT

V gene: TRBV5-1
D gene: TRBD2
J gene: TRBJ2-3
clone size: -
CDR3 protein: CASSSSGREDTQYF
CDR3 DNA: TGCGCCAGCAGTTCTAGCGGGAGGGAGGATACGCAGTATTTT

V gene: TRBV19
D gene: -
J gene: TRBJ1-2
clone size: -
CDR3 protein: CASSFRSSSYTF
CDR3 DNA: TGTGCCAGTAGTTTCAGGTCGTCGAGCTACACCTTC

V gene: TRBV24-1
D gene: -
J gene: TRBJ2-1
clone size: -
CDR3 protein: CATSDSGTFYNEQFF
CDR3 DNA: TGTGCCACCAGTGATTCCGGGACTTTCTACAATGAGCAGTTCTTC

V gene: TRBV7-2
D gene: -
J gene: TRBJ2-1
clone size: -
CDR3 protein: CASSLESLASLTEQFF
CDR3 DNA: TGTGCCAGCAGCTTAGAATCCCTAGCCTCCCTTACCGAGCAGTTCTTC

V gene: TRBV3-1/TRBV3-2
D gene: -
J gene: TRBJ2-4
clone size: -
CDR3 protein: CASRDWAKNIQYF
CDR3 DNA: TGTGCCAGCCGGGATTGGGCCAAAAACATTCAGTACTTC

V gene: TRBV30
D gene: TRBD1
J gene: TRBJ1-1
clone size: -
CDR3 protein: CAWSLFLQGATEAFF
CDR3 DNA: TGTGCCTGGAGCTTATTTTTACAGGGGGCAACTGAAGCTTTCTTT

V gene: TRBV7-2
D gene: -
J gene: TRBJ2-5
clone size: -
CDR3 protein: CASSLLGQLQETQYF
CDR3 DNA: TGTGCCAGCAGCTTACTGGGCCAGCTCCAAGAGACCCAGTACTTC

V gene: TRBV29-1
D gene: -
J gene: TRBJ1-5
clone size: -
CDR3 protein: CSVEAGGQPQHF
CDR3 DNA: TGCAGCGTTGAAGCGGGTGGTCAGCCCCAGCATTTT

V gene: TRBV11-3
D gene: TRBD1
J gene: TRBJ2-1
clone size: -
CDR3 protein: CASSLGQGVYNEQFF
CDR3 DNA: TGTGCCAGCAGCTTAGGACAGGGGGTTTACAATGAGCAGTTCTTC

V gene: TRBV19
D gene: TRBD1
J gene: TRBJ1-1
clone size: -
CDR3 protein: CATTDRGPEAFF
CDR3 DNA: TGTGCCACCACGGACAGGGGGCCTGAAGCTTTCTTT

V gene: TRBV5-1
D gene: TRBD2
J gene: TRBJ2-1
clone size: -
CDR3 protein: CASTPIAGGPNEQFF
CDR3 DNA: TGCGCCAGCACCCCCATAGCGGGAGGGCCTAATGAGCAGTTCTTC

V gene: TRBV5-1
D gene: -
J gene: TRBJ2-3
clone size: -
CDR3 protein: CASSLSRGTDTQYF
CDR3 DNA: TGCGCCAGCAGCTTGTCCAGGGGCACAGATACGCAGTATTTT

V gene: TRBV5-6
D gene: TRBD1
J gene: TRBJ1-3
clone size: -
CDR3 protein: CASTDRGGGNTIYF
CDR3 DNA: TGTGCCAGCACCGACAGGGGAGGTGGAAACACCATATATTTT

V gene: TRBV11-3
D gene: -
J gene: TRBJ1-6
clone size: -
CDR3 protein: CASSLSEAAPLHF
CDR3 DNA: TGTGCCAGCAGCCTCAGCGAAGCGGCACCCCTCCACTTT

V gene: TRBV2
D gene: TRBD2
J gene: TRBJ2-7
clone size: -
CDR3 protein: CASSAPRTSAYEQYF
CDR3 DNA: TGTGCCAGCAGCGCCCCCCGGACTAGCGCTTACGAGCAGTACTTC

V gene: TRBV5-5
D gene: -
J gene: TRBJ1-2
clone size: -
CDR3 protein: CASSLLPLQSGGGYTF
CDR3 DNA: TGTGCCAGCAGCTTGTTACCCTTGCAGTCTGGCGGCGGCTACACCTTC

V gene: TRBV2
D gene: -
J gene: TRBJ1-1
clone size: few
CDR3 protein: CASKFWGQNTEAFF
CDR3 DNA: TGTGCCAGCAAGTTCTGGGGACAGAACACTGAAGCTTTCTTT

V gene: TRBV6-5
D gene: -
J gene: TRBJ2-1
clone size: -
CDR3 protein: CASRSDRYNEQFF
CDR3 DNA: TGTGCCAGCAGGAGCGATAGATACAATGAGCAGTTCTTC

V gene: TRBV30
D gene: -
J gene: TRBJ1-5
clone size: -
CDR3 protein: CAWSVINQPQHF
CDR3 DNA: TGTGCCTGGAGTGTAATAAATCAGCCCCAGCATTTT

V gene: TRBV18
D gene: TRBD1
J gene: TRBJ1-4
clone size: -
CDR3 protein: CASSPPPGTGAEKLFF
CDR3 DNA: TGTGCCAGCTCACCCCCTCCCGGGACAGGGGCCGAAAAACTGTTTTTT

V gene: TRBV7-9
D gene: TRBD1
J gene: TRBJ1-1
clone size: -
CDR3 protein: CASSLDRIEAFF
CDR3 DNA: TGTGCCAGCAGCCTGGACAGGATTGAAGCTTTCTTT

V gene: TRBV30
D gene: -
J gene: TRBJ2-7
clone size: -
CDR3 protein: CAWSYRTARSSYEQYF
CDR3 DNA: TGTGCCTGGAGCTACAGGACGGCCCGGAGCTCCTACGAGCAGTACTTC

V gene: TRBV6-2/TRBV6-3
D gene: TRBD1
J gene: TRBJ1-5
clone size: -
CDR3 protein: CASSYGTGWPEDQPQHF
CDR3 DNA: TGTGCCAGCAGTTACGGGACAGGGTGGCCGGAGGATCAGCCCCAGCATTTT

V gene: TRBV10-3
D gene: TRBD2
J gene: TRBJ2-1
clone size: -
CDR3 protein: CAISDRLAARRGEQFF
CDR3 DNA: TGTGCCATCAGTGATAGACTAGCGGCAAGGAGGGGTGAGCAGTTCTTC

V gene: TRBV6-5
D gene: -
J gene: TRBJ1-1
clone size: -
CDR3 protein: CASSSGVGDNTEAFF
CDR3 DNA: TGTGCCAGCAGCTCAGGGGTGGGGGACAACACTGAAGCTTTCTTT

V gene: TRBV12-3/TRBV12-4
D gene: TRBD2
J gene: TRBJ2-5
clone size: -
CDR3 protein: CASNGLAGTQYF
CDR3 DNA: TGTGCCAGCAACGGACTAGCGGGAACCCAGTACTTC

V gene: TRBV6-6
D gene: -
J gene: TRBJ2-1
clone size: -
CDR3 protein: CASGQSGNEQFF
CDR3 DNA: TGTGCCAGCGGTCAGAGCGGCAATGAGCAGTTCTTC

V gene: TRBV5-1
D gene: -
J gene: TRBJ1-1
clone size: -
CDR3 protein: CASSPVRGVNTEAFF
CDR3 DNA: TGCGCCAGCAGCCCTGTCAGGGGAGTGAACACTGAAGCTTTCTTT

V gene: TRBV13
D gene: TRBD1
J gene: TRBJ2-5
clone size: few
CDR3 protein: CASSLEDRGGQTQYF
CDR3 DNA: TGTGCCAGCAGCTTAGAGGACAGGGGCGGTCAGACCCAGTACTTC

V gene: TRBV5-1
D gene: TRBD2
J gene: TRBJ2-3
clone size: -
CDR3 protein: CASSLGAGATDTQYF
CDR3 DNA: TGCGCCAGCAGCTTGGGAGCGGGGGCGACAGATACGCAGTATTTT

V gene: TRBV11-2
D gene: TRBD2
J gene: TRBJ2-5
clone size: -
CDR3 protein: CASKKNPGGTSARETQYF
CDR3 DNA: TGTGCCAGCAAGAAAAACCCGGGAGGGACTAGCGCCCGCGAGACCCAGTACTTC

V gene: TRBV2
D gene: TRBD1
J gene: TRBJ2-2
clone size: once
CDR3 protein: CASETGWAGELFF
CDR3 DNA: TGTGCCAGCGAGACAGGGTGGGCCGGGGAGCTGTTTTTT

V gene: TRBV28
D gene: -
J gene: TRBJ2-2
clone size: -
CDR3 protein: CASSFNARNTGELFF
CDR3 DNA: TGTGCCAGCAGTTTCAATGCCAGGAACACCGGGGAGCTGTTTTTT

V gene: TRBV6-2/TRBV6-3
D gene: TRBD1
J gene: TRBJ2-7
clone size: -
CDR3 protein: CASSLGTGRTYEQYF
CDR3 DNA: TGTGCCAGCAGTTTAGGGACAGGGAGGACCTACGAGCAGTACTTC

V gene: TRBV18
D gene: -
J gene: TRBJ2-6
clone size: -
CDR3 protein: CASSYSSGANVLTF
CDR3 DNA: TGTGCCAGCTCATACAGCTCTGGGGCCAACGTCCTGACTTTC

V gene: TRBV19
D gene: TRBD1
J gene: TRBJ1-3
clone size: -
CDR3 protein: CASRQGQGRNTIYF
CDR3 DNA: TGTGCCAGTCGCCAAGGACAGGGACGAAACACCATATATTTT

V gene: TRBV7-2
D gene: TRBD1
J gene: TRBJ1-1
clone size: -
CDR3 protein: CASSSRQGYANTEAFF
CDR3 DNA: TGTGCCAGCAGCTCACGACAGGGCTATGCGAACACTGAAGCTTTCTTT

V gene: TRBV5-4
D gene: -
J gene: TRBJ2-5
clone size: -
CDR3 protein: CASSTPGLNLETQYF
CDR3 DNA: TGTGCCAGCAGCACCCCGGGTCTCAACCTAGAGACCCAGTACTTC

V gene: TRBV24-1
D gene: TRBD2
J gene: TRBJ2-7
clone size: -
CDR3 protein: CATSSGKALSGEQYF
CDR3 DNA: TGTGCCACCAGTAGCGGGAAGGCCCTCTCAGGCGAGCAGTACTTC

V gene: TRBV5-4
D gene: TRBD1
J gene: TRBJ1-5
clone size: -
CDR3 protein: CASRLSTSGGSGPQHF
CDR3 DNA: TGTGCCAGCAGATTGTCGACTTCAGGGGGTAGCGGGCCCCAGCATTTT

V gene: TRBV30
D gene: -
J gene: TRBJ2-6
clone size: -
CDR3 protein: CAWSTTAHSSGANVLTF
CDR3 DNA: TGTGCCTGGAGTACGACAGCTCACAGCTCTGGGGCCAACGTCCTGACTTTC

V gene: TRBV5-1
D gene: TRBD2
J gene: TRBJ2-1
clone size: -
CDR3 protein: CASRGLAGSSYNEQFF
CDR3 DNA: TGCGCCAGCAGAGGACTAGCGGGCAGCTCCTACAATGAGCAGTTCTTC

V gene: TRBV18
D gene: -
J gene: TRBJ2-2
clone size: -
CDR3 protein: CASSPLAGAAAGELFF
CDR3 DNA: TGTGCCAGCTCACCACTCGCGGGGGCCGCGGCCGGGGAGCTGTTTTTT

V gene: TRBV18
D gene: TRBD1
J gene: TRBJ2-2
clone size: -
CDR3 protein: CASSPDRGLNTGELFF
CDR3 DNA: TGTGCCAGCTCACCAGACAGGGGGCTTAACACCGGGGAGCTGTTTTTT

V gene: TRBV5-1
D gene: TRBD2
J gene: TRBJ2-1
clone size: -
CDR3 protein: CASSAGLAGAREQFF
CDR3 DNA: TGCGCCAGCAGCGCGGGACTAGCGGGAGCCCGGGAGCAGTTCTTC

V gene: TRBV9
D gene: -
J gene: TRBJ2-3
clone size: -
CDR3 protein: CASSRAGSGADTQYF
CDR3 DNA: TGTGCCAGCAGCCGAGCTGGCTCGGGGGCAGATACGCAGTATTTT

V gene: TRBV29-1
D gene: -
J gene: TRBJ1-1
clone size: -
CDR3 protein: CSALVGRGTEAFF
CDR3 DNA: TGCAGCGCCTTAGTGGGGCGGGGGACTGAAGCTTTCTTT

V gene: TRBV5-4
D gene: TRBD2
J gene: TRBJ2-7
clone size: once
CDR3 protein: CASSFPERTSGGVEQYF
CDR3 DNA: TGTGCCAGCAGCTTCCCGGAAAGGACTAGCGGGGGGGTCGAGCAGTACTTC

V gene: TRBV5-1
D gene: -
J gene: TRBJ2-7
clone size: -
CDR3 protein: CASSHRQGGSYEQYF
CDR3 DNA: TGCGCCAGCAGCCACCGGCAGGGGGGCTCCTACGAGCAGTACTTC

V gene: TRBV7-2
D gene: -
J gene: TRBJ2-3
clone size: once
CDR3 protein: CASSSTGLSTDTQYF
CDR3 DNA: TGTGCCAGCAGCTCGACTGGCCTTAGCACAGATACGCAGTATTTT

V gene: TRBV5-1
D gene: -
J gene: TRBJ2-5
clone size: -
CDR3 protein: CASSPSIAGEETQYF
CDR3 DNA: TGCGCCAGCAGCCCTAGCATAGCAGGGGAAGAGACCCAGTACTTC

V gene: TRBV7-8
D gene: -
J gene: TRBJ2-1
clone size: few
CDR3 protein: CASSSRTTYNEQFF
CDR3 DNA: TGTGCCAGCAGCTCTAGGACTACCTACAATGAGCAGTTCTTC

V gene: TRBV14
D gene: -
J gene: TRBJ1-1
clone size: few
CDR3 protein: CASSRNRNTEAFF
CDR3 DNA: TGTGCCAGCAGCCGCAACAGGAACACTGAAGCTTTCTTT

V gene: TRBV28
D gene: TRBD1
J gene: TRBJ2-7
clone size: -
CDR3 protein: CASTSSLDRGYEQYF
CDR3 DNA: TGTGCCAGCACCTCTAGTCTGGACAGGGGCTACGAGCAGTACTTC

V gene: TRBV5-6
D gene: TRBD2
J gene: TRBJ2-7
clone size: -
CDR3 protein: CASSLPTGTRGNEQYF
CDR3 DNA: TGTGCCAGCAGCTTGCCCACCGGGACTAGAGGGAACGAGCAGTACTTC

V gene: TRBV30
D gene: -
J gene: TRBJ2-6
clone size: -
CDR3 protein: CAWSVAGSGANVLTF
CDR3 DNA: TGTGCCTGGAGTGTCGCGGGCTCTGGGGCCAACGTCCTGACTTTC